A single sample is the source of the 4 T cell receptor beta chains below, sequenced in a study of cytomegalovirus exposure and HLA in healthy donors. PCR used 60 Vbeta primers and 13 Jbeta primers. Using immunoSEQ multiplex PCR, the repertoire was profiled, and TCRdb retains in-frame clones only, with some absent. This sample has about 130,000 clones, with just over 70% found just once. Sequencing used PBMCs. These receptors all stem from a woman aged 55 to 70 in good health and CMV-seropositive.

The rearrangement joins TRBV9 to TRBJ2-7; D ambiguous. Trimming took 0 bases from V and 7 from J, leaving 8 bases between them. Germline CDR1 is SGDLS and CDR2 is YYNGEE. The CDR3 runs 12 residues. Here the CDR3 reads CASSVDFGEQYF. The CDR3 DNA follows: TGTGCCAGCAGCGTAGACTTCGGGGAGCAGTACTTC.

V gene TRBV29-1 combines with J gene TRBJ2-2; 12 bases are shared with TRBD2. CDR3 length: 15 residues. Germline CDR1 and CDR2: SQVTM and ANQGSEA. Losses at the gene ends were 7 bases for V and 4 bases for J; bases not matched to a gene: 7. The CDR3 nucleotides are TGCAGCGCTACAACTAGCGGGGGGTCCACCGGGGAGCTGTTTTTT. Translation gives CSATTSGGSTGELFF.

This chain connects TRBV9 to TRBJ2-6, with 7 bases that match TRBD1. CDR1 is SGDLS, CDR2 YYNGEE, per germline. This CDR3 has 18 residues. The J segment lost 0 bases and the V segment lost 4 bases, leaving 10 bases of the junction unmatched. CDR3 coding DNA: TGTGCCAGCAGCAACCGGGACAGTCAACGCTCTGGGGCCAACGTCCTGACTTTC. Amino acid sequence: CASSNRDSQRSGANVLTF.

The CDR3: CASSFPPRLGRGTQYF. The CDR3 bases are TGTGCCAGCAGTTTCCCCCCGAGGTTGGGTAGGGGTACGCAGTATTTT. The V and J genes are TRBV27 and TRBJ2-3; TRBD1 might be the D (5 bases). In germline, CDR1 is MNHEY, CDR2 SMNVEV (reference sequence). This CDR3 has 16 amino acids. Trimming shortened V by 3 bases and J by 8 bases, and 21 bases separated the two germline ends.